This record looks at one TCR beta chain sequence and its context. The antigen is not known. Sequenced by immunoSEQ multiplex PCR; TCRdb stores in-frame clones only, minus some. This table holds some 11,000 clones, roughly 90% found once. This specimen belongs to a study of T cells in localized non-small cell lung cancer. Study observations and caveats: With higher T cell density in blood came longer overall survival. Adjacent uninvolved lung tissue had the highest T cell clonality, exceeding tumor. The tumor had only one region sequenced, so heterogeneity remains possible. Adjacent lung exhibited a median of about 56 among the 100 most abundant tumor clones.

CDR1 is DFQATT, CDR2 SNEGSKA, per germline (reference sequence). The CDR3 spans 11 residues. V was clipped by 4 bases and J by 1 base, with 4 bases between them. Sample: peripheral blood, taken before any cancer treatment. This clonotype was obtained from a male donor at least 60 years old with stage III lung adenocarcinoma. The V gene is TRBV20-1, the J gene TRBJ1-1; D remains ambiguous. CDR3 sequence: CSATGNTEAFF. CDR3 DNA: TGCAGTGCTACAGGGAACACTGAAGCTTTCTTT.